The 28 T cell receptor beta chains presented below share a single source sample, sequenced in a study of blood T cell repertoires in COVID-19. Here immunoSEQ multiplex PCR was the method, and the copy in TCRdb shows in-frame clones only, minus some. The table includes around 160,000 clones, 70% to 90% detected once. Sample: PBMCs or T cells enriched from blood (not recorded which). These receptors all stem from a woman under 40 with acute COVID-19.

In this sample, this clone turned up a few times. The rearrangement links TRBV30 to TRBJ2-2; 7 bases match TRBD2. V lost 5 bases to trimming and J lost 6 bases; unmatched junction nucleotides: 9. CDR1 GTSNPN and CDR2 SVGIG come from the germline V gene (reference sequence). The CDR3 totals 14 residues. The CDR3 region is CAWDGGFKAGELFF. DNA for the CDR3: TGTGCCTGGGACGGGGGGTTCAAAGCCGGGGAGCTGTTTTTT.

The CDR3 protein is CASSWGAWTSGQETQYF. CDR3 in DNA: TGCGCCAGCAGCTGGGGGGCGTGGACTAGCGGGCAAGAGACCCAGTACTTC. The chain has TRBV5-1 and TRBJ2-5; 11 positions match TRBD2. This CDR3 is built from 17 residues. Germline CDR1 and CDR2: SGHRS and YFSETQ. Losses at the gene ends were 3 bases for V and 2 bases for J; bases not matched to a gene: 9.

The CDR3 loop reads CASSQDQGTGTGGSGELFF. The CDR3 DNA sequence: TGTGCCAGCAGCCAAGATCAGGGTACCGGGACAGGGGGCTCCGGGGAGCTGTTTTTT. This sequence joins TRBV3-1 (or the pseudogene TRBV3-2) and TRBJ2-2, with 12 positions matching TRBD1. V gave up 0 bases and J gave up 6 bases; unmatched junction bases: 11. Per the germline V gene, CDR1 is LGHDT and CDR2 is YNNKEL (reference sequence). This CDR3 has 19 residues.

This chain uses TRBV5-4 with TRBJ2-3; D is possibly TRBD1 (5 bases). CDR1 and CDR2 (germline): SGHNT, YYREEE (reference sequence). The V and J ends lost 5 bases and 5 bases respectively, with 12 bases between them. This CDR3 has 13 amino acids. The CDR3 DNA reads as TGTGCCAGCAGTTACTCAGGGAAAGATACGCAGTATTTT. Translating it yields CASSYSGKDTQYF.

The genes are TRBV7-2 and TRBJ2-5; possibly TRBD2 for D (5 bases). V was pared by 1 base and J by 5 bases, with 17 bases between. The CDR3 is made up of 16 amino acids. Germline CDR1 SGHTA, CDR2 FQGNSA. The CDR3 region has the DNA TGTGCCAGCAGCTTAGATGGTATAGCGCCTTGGGAGACCCAGTACTTC. Encoded protein: CASSLDGIAPWETQYF.

This clone was observed a single time. J is TRBJ2-1 and V is TRBV6-1, with 9 positions matching TRBD2. CDR1 MNHNS and CDR2 SASEGT come from the germline V gene. With V trimmed by 1 base and J by 1 base, 5 bases remained unmatched. This CDR3 is 17 amino acids long. The CDR3 nucleotides read TGTGCCAGCAGTGAAGATGCTAGCGGGGCATCCTACAATGAGCAGTTCTTC. Translating gives CASSEDASGASYNEQFF.

V usage is TRBV2 and J usage is TRBJ1-1; TRBD1 is a possible D gene (5 bases). V lost 5 bases, J lost 0 bases, and 13 bases lay in between. The CDR3 extends over 15 amino acids. CDR1 is SNHLY and CDR2 is FYNNEI in the germline V gene. The CDR3 nucleotides read TGTGCCAGCAGTCCTCAGGGTCAGATGAACACTGAAGCTTTCTTT. This sequence encodes CASSPQGQMNTEAFF.

This chain joins TRBV15 and TRBJ1-2; D gene unclear. Looked up from germline, CDR1 is LNHNV and CDR2 is YYDKDF (reference sequence). Trimming removed 3 bases from V and 2 bases from J, with 7 bases in between. This CDR3 has 13 amino acids. CDR3 DNA sequence: TGTGCCACCAGCAGGTCGGAGAACTATGGCTACACCTTC. It specifies CATSRSENYGYTF.

The genes are TRBV21-1 and TRBJ1-4. TRBV21-1 is reported as a pseudogene. The CDR3 is made up of 11 amino acids. CDR3 nucleotide sequence: TGTGCCAGCGTTTTGGTCGGGGAACTGTTTTTT. This sequence encodes CASVLVGELFF.

The chain uses TRBV19 and TRBJ1-2; TRBD1 might be the D (5 bases). The CDR3 totals 13 residues. CDR1 is LNHDA, CDR2 SQIVND, per germline (reference sequence). Trimming took off 5 bases at V and 8 bases at J, with 15 bases between the two ends. The CDR3, as DNA: TGTGCCAGTAGTCGCCAGGGTTACGACGGCTACACCTTC. This translates into CASSRQGYDGYTF.

V gene TRBV11-2 combines with J gene TRBJ1-2; TRBD1 matches at 7 bases. CDR1 SGHAT and CDR2 FQNNGV come from the germline V gene. V shed 4 bases and J 8 bases; nucleotides not matched to a gene: 7. The CDR3 runs 13 residues. CDR3 in DNA: TGTGCCAGCAGCTGGGGAGACAGGGACGGCTACACCTTC. Translating gives CASSWGDRDGYTF.

V and J are TRBV27 and TRBJ1-5, with 12 bases aligning to TRBD1. This CDR3 has 15 amino acids. Germline lookup yields CDR1 MNHEY and CDR2 SMNVEV (reference sequence). V lost 5 bases to trimming and J lost 7 bases; unmatched junction nucleotides: 6. The CDR3 region is CASSIGTGGGQPQHF. DNA for the CDR3: TGTGCCAGCAGTATCGGGACAGGGGGCGGGCAGCCCCAGCATTTT.

A few counts support this clone. The genes are TRBV28 and TRBJ1-1, with D possibly TRBD1 on 5 matching bases. CDR3 length equals 15 residues. Trimming shortened V by 6 bases and J by 0 bases, and 14 bases separated the two germline ends. Germline V gene sequence: CDR1 MDHEN, CDR2 SYDVKM. Here the CDR3 reads CASRGGETMNTEAFF. The CDR3, as DNA: TGTGCCAGCAGGGGGGGGGAGACCATGAACACTGAAGCTTTCTTT.

The genes are TRBV3-1 (or the pseudogene TRBV3-2) and TRBJ2-1; 14 nucleotides agree with TRBD2. The CDR3 has 17 residues. Trimming removed 4 bases from V and 7 bases from J; junction bases left unmatched: 9. Germline CDR1 and CDR2: LGHDT and YNNKEL (reference sequence). The CDR3 spells CASSPLTGTSGRNEQFF. CDR3 bases: TGTGCCAGCAGCCCGCTGACCGGGACTAGCGGGAGAAATGAGCAGTTCTTC.

The chain recombines TRBV5-1 with TRBJ2-5; D gene unclear. Germline V CDR1 and CDR2: SGHRS, YFSETQ. This CDR3 is built from 11 residues. V was shortened by 7 bases and J by 3 bases, with 7 bases between the two germline ends. CDR3: CASASEETQYF. The CDR3 region has the DNA TGCGCCAGCGCATCGGAAGAGACCCAGTACTTC.

The chain is built from TRBV20-1 and TRBJ1-1; a weak D match, TRBD1 (5 bases). Trimming took 3 bases from V and 3 from J, leaving 11 bases between them. The CDR3 spans 13 residues. Germline V gene sequence: CDR1 DFQATT, CDR2 SNEGSKA (reference sequence). The CDR3 DNA reads TGCAGTGCTAGTGAAGGGGTCTACACTGAAGCTTTCTTT. This encodes CSASEGVYTEAFF.

V usage is TRBV9 and J usage is TRBJ2-3; TRBD1 might be the D (5 bases). CDR1 is SGDLS, CDR2 YYNGEE, per germline. V was pared by 2 bases and J by 4 bases, with 8 bases between. The CDR3 runs 13 residues. CDR3 in DNA: TGTGCCAGCAGCGTTAGGGGCGCAGATACGCAGTATTTT. Translated: CASSVRGADTQYF.

The chain couples TRBV9 to TRBJ2-7; 8 positions match TRBD1. The germline gives CDR1 SGDLS, CDR2 YYNGEE. V dropped 4 bases and J dropped 5; count of bases not matched to a gene: 11. The CDR3 runs 15 residues. DNA of the CDR3: TGTGCCAGCAGCCATGCGGCAGGGGGCTTGGACGAGCAGTACTTC. Protein: CASSHAAGGLDEQYF.

This clone appeared a single time. The rearrangement links TRBV5-1 to TRBJ1-2, with D perhaps matching TRBD1 (6 bases). The CDR3 totals 14 residues. Germline assignment: CDR1 SGHRS and CDR2 YFSETQ. V was pared by 1 base and J by 4 bases, with 11 bases between. CDR3 in DNA: TGCGCCAGCAGCTTGAATGGACAGAGCTATGGCTACACCTTC. Its protein is CASSLNGQSYGYTF. The whole variable domain, remainder taken from reference TRBV5-1 and TRBJ1-2, is KAGVTQTPRYLIKTRGQQVTLSCSPISGHRSVSWYQQTPGQGLQFLFEYFSETQRNKGNFPGRFSGRQFSNSRSEMNVSTLELGDSALYLCASSLNGQSYGYTFGSGTRLTVV.

J is TRBJ2-7 and V is TRBV28; 7 positions match TRBD2. The trim removed 2 bases at V and 4 bases at J, leaving 5 bases unmatched. Germline assignment: CDR1 MDHEN and CDR2 SYDVKM. The CDR3 extends over 14 amino acids. The CDR3 nucleotides read TGTGCCAGCAGTTTAGCGGGAGCTCGATACGAGCAGTACTTC. This gives the protein CASSLAGARYEQYF.

This chain connects TRBV11-2 to TRBJ2-3, with 12 nucleotides matching TRBD2. CDR3 size: 19 residues. The germline V gene encodes CDR1 SGHAT and CDR2 FQNNGV. V shed 5 bases, J shed 4 bases, and the junction held 16 bases outside the gene matches. The CDR3 spells CASSPLMASGRGSADTQYF. The DNA for the CDR3 is TGTGCCAGCAGCCCTCTTATGGCTAGCGGGAGGGGGTCGGCAGATACGCAGTATTTT.

This clone was recorded once. The chain uses TRBV5-1 and TRBJ2-7, with 10 positions matching TRBD1. The J segment lost 6 bases and the V segment lost 3 bases, leaving 3 bases of the junction unmatched. The CDR3 spans 13 residues. CDR1 and CDR2 from the germline V gene are SGHRS and YFSETQ. The CDR3, as DNA: TGCGCCAGCAGCTCCGGGACAGGGGTCGAGCAGTACTTC. This translates into CASSSGTGVEQYF.

This chain joins TRBV7-9 and TRBJ1-3; no clear D. V was trimmed by 4 bases and J by 0 bases, leaving 16 bases between them. The germline CDR1 and CDR2 sequences are SEHNR and FQNEAQ (reference sequence). There are 17 residues in the CDR3. CDR3 amino acids: CASSSPGFRHSGNTIYF. Here the CDR3 DNA reads TGTGCCAGCAGCTCCCCGGGGTTTCGCCACTCTGGAAACACCATATATTTT.

The V and J genes are TRBV5-6 and TRBJ2-3, with TRBD1 as a possible D gene (5 bases). The CDR3 totals 11 residues. CDR1 and CDR2 from the germline V gene are SGHDT and YYEEEE. Trimming cost V 6 bases and J 6 bases, with 8 bases left between them. The CDR3 DNA follows: TGTGCCAGCACCAGGGCGGATACGCAGTATTTT. Residues: CASTRADTQYF.

This sequence joins TRBV3-1 (or the pseudogene TRBV3-2) and TRBJ2-2, with a tentative D call TRBD2 (5 bases). CDR3 length equals 18 residues. Germline values: CDR1 LGHDT, CDR2 YNNKEL (reference sequence). Trimming stripped 0 bases from V and 1 base from J, with 15 bases between. The CDR3 region has the DNA TGTGCCAGCAGCCAAGACTGGGCCGATAGCGAGAACACCGGGGAGCTGTTTTTT. Translation: CASSQDWADSENTGELFF.

For the CDR3, the DNA is TGTGCCAGCAGCCAAGATCAAAGGGGGAGGTTCTTC. It yields the protein CASSQDQRGRFF. The rearrangement links TRBV14 to TRBJ2-1; D is perhaps TRBD1 (6 bases). The CDR3 totals 12 residues. V was pared by 0 bases and J by 15 bases, with 12 bases between. Germline values: CDR1 SGHDN, CDR2 FVKESK.

The table lists this clone with a few counts. The J gene is TRBJ2-1, the V gene TRBV4-3; 7 bases match TRBD1. Losses at the gene ends were 4 bases for V and 9 bases for J; bases not matched to a gene: 12. Looked up from germline, CDR1 is LGHNA and CDR2 is YSLEER. This CDR3 has 15 residues. The CDR3 DNA reads TGCGCCAGCAGCCGCCTGACAGGGAGTGCGGGTGAGCAGTTCTTC. Its protein is CASSRLTGSAGEQFF.

The chain carries TRBV7-2 and TRBJ1-5; D is unresolved. The V gene lost 8 bases and the J gene lost 6 bases, with 17 bases spanning the gap. In germline, CDR1 is SGHTA, CDR2 FQGNSA. The CDR3 runs 14 residues. The CDR3 DNA sequence: TGTGCCAGCTCCATAAACCTCCTCGGTCAGCCCCAGCATTTT. This sequence encodes CASSINLLGQPQHF.